This TCR beta chain originates from a study of T cell responses to AZD1222 COVID-19 vaccine. Study outcomes and limitations: It should be noted that donors were predominantly white British and more often female, and clonal diversity was possibly underestimated. Within unmutated variant regions lay the reported targets of nearly half of spike-specific TCRs.

Regarding this clone: Its antigen is still unknown.

Sequencing was performed with immunoSEQ multiplex PCR; in TCRdb, only in-frame clones are kept and a portion is missing. The sample has 65,000 to 75,000 clones, around four fifths seen once. Per germline, CDR1 SNHLY and CDR2 FYNNEI. The CDR3 runs to 15 residues. J gave up 5 bases and V 5 bases, and 7 bases lay outside the gene matches. The receptor was isolated from an adult in good health. The specimen was peripheral blood, collected on day 0 of AZD1222 vaccination. The chain couples TRBV2 to TRBJ1-4; TRBD1 matches 8 bases. CDR3 sequence: CASSRGQGGNEKLFF. In DNA, the CDR3 is TGTGCCAGCAGTCGCGGACAGGGAGGAAATGAAAAACTGTTTTTT.